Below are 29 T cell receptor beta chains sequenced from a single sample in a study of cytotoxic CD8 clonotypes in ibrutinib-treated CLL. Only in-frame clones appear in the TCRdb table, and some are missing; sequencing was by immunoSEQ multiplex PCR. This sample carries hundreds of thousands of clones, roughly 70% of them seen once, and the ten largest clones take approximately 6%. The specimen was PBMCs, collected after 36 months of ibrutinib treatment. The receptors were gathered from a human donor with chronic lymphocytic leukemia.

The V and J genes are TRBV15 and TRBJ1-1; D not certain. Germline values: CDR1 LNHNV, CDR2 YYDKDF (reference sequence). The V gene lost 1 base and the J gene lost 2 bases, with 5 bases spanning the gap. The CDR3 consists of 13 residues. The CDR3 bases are TGTGCCACCAGCAGAGTATATAACACTGAAGCTTTCTTT. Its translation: CATSRVYNTEAFF. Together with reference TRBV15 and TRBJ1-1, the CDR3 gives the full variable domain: DAMVIQNPRYQVTQFGKPVTLSCSQTLNHNVMYWYQQKSSQAPKLLFHYYDKDFNNEADTPDNFQSRRPNTSFCFLDIRSPGLGDTAMYLCATSRVYNTEAFFGQGTRLTVV.

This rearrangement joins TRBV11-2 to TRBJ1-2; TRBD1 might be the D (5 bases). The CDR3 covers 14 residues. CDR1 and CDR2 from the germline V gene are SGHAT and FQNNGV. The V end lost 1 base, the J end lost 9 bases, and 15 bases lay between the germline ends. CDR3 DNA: TGTGCCAGCAGCTTAGTCCCCGCTTCAGGGAGCTACACCTTC. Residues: CASSLVPASGSYTF.

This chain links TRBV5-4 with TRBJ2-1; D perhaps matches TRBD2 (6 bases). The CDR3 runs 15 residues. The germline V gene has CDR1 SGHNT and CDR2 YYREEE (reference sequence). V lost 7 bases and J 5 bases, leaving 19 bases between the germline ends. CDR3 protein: CASGPGTYGHNEQFF. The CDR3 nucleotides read TGTGCCAGCGGACCCGGGACTTACGGCCACAATGAGCAGTTCTTC.

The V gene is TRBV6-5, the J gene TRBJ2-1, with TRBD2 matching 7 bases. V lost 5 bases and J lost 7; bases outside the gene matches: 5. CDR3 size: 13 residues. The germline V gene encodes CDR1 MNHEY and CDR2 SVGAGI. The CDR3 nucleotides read TGTGCCAGCAGTCTGACTAGCCGGAATGAGCAGTTCTTC. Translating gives CASSLTSRNEQFF.

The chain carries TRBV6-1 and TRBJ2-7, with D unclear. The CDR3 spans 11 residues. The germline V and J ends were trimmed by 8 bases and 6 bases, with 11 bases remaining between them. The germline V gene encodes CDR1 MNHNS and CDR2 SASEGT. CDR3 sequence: CASLIAGEQYF. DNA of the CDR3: TGTGCCAGCTTAATCGCAGGCGAGCAGTACTTC.

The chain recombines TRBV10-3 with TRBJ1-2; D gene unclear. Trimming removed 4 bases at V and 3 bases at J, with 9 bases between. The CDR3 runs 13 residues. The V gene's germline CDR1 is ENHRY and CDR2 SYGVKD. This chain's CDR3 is CAISVEGDYGYTF. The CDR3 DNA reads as TGTGCCATCAGTGTGGAGGGAGACTATGGCTACACCTTC.

The DNA of the CDR3 is TGTGCCAGCAGCTCGCCCGCCTCTGGGGCCAACGTCCTGACTTTC. This encodes CASSSPASGANVLTF. The chain is built from TRBV11-3 and TRBJ2-6, with D uncertain. CDR1 SGHNT and CDR2 YENEEA come from the germline V gene. CDR3 length equals 15 residues. The V gene lost 4 bases and the J gene lost 0 bases, with 7 bases spanning the gap.

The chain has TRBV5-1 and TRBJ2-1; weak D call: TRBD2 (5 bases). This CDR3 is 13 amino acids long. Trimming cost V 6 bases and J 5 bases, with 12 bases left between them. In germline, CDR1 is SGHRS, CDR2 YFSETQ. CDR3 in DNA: TGCGCCAGCACGCCCCGGGGAGACAATGAGCAGTTCTTC. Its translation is CASTPRGDNEQFF.

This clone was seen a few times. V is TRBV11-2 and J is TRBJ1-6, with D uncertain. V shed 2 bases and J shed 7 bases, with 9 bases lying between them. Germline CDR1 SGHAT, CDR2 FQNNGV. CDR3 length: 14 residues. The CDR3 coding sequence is TGTGCCAGCAGCTTAATAAGGGTCAATTCACCCCTCCACTTT. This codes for CASSLIRVNSPLHF.

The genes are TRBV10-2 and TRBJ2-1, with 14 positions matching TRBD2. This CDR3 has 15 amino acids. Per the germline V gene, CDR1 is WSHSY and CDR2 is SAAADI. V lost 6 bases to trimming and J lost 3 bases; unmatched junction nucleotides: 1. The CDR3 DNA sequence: TGCGCCAGCAGGGGACTAGCGGGGGACTACAATGAGCAGTTCTTC. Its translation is CASRGLAGDYNEQFF.

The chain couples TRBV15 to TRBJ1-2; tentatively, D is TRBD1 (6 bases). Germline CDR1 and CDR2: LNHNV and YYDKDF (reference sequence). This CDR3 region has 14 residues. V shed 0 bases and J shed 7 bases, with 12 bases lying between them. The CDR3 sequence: CATSRDGGLGGYTF. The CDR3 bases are TGTGCCACCAGCAGAGATGGGGGGCTCGGTGGCTACACCTTC.

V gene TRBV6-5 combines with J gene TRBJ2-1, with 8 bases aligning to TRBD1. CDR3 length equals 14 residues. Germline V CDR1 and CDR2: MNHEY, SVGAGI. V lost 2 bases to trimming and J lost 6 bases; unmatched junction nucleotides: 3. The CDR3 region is CASSYGTGFNEQFF. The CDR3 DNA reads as TGTGCCAGCAGTTACGGGACAGGCTTCAATGAGCAGTTCTTC.

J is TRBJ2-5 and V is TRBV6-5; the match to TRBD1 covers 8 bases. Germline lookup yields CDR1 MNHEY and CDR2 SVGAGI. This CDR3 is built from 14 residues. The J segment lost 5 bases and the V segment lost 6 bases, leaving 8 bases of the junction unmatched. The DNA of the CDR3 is TGTGCCAGCAGGGGAGCAGGGGGCGTTGAGACCCAGTACTTC. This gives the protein CASRGAGGVETQYF.

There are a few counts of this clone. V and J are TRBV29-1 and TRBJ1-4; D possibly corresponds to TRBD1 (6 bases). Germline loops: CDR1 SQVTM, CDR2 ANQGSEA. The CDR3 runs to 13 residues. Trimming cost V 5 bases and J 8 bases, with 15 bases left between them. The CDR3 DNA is TGCAGCGTTCGTACAGGGCAGGGGGAAAAACTGTTTTTT. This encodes CSVRTGQGEKLFF. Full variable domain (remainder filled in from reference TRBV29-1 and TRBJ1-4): SAVISQKPSRDICQRGTSLTIQCQVDSQVTMMFWYRQQPGQSLTLIATANQGSEATYESGFVIDKFPISRPNLTFSTLTVSNMSPEDSSIYLCSVRTGQGEKLFFGSGTQLSVL.

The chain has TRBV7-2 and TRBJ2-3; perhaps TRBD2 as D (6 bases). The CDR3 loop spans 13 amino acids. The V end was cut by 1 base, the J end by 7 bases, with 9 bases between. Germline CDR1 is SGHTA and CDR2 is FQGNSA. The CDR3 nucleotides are TGTGCCAGCAGCTTAGATCGGGGGAATACGCAGTATTTT. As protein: CASSLDRGNTQYF.

The CDR3 coding sequence is TGCGCCAGCAGCCAAGGTCGCCTCGAGACCCAGTACTTC. It encodes CASSQGRLETQYF. The chain joins TRBV4-3 to TRBJ2-5; D remains ambiguous. Trimming pared 1 base from V and 5 bases from J, leaving 8 bases between. CDR1 and CDR2 (germline): LGHNA, YSLEER. The CDR3 spans 13 residues.

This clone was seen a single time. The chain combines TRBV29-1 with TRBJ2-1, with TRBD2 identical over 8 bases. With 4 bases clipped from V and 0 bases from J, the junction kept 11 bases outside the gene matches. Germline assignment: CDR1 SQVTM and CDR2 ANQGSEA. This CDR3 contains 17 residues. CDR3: CSVVALAGMSSYNEQFF. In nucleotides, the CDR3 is TGCAGCGTTGTAGCCCTAGCGGGCATGAGCTCCTACAATGAGCAGTTCTTC.

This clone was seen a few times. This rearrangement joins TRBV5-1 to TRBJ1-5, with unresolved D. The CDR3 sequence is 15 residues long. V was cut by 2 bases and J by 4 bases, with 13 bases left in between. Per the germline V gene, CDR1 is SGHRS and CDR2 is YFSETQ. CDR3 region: CASSFHGLGNQPQHF. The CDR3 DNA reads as TGCGCCAGCAGCTTCCATGGACTGGGAAATCAGCCCCAGCATTTT.

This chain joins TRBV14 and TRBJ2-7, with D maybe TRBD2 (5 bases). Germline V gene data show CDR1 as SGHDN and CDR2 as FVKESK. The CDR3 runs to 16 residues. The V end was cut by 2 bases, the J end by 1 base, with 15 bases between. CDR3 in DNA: TGTGCCAGCAGCCAACTTCCTCGCCGGGATTCCTACGAGCAGTACTTC. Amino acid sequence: CASSQLPRRDSYEQYF.

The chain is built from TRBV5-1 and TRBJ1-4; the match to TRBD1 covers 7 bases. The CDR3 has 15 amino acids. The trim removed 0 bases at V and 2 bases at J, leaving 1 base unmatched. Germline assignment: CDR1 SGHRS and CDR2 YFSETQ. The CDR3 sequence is CASSLGQGTNEKLFF. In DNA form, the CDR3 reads TGCGCCAGCAGCTTGGGACAGGGTACTAATGAAAAACTGTTTTTT.

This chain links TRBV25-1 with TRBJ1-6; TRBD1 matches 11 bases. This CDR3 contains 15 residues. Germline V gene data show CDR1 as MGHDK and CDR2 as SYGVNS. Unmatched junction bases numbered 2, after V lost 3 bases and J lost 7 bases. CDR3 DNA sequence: TGTGCCAGCAGTGAGGACAGGGGGCGGAATTCACCCCTCCACTTT. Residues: CASSEDRGRNSPLHF.

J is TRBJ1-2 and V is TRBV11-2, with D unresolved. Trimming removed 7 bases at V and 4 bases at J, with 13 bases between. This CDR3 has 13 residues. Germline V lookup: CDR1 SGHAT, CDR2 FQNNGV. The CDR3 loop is CASINLGVYGYTF. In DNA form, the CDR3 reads TGTGCCAGCATCAATCTCGGGGTCTATGGCTACACCTTC.

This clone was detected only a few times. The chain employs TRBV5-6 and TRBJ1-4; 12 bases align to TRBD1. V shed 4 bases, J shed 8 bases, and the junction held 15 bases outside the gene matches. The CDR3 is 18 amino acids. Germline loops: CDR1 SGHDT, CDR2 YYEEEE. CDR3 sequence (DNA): TGTGCCAGCAGCGCCGGGACAGGGGGCAAATTCTTTCGAGAAAAACTGTTTTTT. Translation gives CASSAGTGGKFFREKLFF. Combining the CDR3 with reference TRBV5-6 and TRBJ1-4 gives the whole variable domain DAGVTQSPTHLIKTRGQQVTLRCSPKSGHDTVSWYQQALGQGPQFIFQYYEEEERQRGNFPDRFSGHQFPNYSSELNVNALLLGDSALYLCASSAGTGGKFFREKLFFGSGTQLSVL.

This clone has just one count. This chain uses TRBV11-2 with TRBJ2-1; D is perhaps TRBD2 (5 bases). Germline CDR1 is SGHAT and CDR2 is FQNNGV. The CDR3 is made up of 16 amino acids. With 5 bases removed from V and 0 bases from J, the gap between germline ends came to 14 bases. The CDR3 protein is CASSRELGSSYNEQFF. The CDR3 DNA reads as TGTGCCAGCAGCCGAGAGCTGGGGAGCTCCTACAATGAGCAGTTCTTC. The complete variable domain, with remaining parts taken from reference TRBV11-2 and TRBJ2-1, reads EAGVAQSPRYKIIEKRQSVAFWCNPISGHATLYWYQQILGQGPKLLIQFQNNGVVDDSQLPKDRFSAERLKGVDSTLKIQPAKLEDSAVYLCASSRELGSSYNEQFFGPGTRLTVL.

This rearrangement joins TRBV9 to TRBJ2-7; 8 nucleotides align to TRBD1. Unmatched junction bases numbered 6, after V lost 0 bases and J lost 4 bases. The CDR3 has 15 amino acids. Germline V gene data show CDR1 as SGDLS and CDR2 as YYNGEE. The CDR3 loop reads CASSVGQGAIYEQYF. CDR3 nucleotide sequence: TGTGCCAGCAGCGTAGGGCAGGGGGCAATTTACGAGCAGTACTTC.

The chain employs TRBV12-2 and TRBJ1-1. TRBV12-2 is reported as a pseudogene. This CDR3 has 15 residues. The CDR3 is CASRLLARRNTEAFF. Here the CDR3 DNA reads TGTGCAAGTCGCTTATTAGCAAGGCGGAACACTGAAGCTTTCTTT.

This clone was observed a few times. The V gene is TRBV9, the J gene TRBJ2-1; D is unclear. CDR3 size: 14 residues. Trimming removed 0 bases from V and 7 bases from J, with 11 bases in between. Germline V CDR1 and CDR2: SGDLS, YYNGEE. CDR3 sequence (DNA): TGTGCCAGCAGCGTAGATGACTCCAAGAATGAGCAGTTCTTC. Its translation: CASSVDDSKNEQFF.

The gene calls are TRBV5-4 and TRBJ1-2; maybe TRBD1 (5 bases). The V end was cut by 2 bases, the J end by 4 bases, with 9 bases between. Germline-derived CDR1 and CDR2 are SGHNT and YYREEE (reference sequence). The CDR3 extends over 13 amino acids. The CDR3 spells CASSLRGGYGYTF. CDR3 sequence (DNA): TGTGCCAGCAGCTTAAGGGGCGGCTATGGCTACACCTTC.

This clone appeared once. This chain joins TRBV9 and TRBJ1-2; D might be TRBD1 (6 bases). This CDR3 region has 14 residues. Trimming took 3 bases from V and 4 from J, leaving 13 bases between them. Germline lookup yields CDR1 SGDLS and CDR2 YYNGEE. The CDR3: CASSAQGGSYGYTF. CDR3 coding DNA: TGTGCCAGCAGCGCACAGGGAGGGAGCTATGGCTACACCTTC.